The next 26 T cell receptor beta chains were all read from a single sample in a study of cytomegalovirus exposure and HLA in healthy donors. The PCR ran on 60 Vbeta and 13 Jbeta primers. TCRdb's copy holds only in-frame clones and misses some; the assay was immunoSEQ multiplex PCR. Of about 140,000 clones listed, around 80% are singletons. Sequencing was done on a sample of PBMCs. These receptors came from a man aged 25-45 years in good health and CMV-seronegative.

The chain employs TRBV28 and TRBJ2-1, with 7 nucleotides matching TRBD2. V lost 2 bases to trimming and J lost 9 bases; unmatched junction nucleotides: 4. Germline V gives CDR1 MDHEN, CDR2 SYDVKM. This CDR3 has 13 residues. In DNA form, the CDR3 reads TGTGCCAGCAGTTTAGGGACTACTATTGAGCAGTTCTTC. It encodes CASSLGTTIEQFF.

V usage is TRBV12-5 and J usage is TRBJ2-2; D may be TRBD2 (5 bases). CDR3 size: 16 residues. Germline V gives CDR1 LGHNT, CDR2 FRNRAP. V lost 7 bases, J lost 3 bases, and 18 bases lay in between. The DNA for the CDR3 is TGTGCTAGTGCCCCCCCAAGCGAGGGATACACCGGGGAGCTGTTTTTT. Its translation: CASAPPSEGYTGELFF.

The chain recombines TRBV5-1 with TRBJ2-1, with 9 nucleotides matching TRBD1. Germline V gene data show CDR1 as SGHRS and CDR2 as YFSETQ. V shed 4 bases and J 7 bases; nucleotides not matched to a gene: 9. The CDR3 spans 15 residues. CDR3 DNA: TGCGCCAGCAGCCCAGGACAGGGGTTCATGAATGAGCAGTTCTTC. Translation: CASSPGQGFMNEQFF. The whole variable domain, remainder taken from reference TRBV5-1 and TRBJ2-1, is KAGVTQTPRYLIKTRGQQVTLSCSPISGHRSVSWYQQTPGQGLQFLFEYFSETQRNKGNFPGRFSGRQFSNSRSEMNVSTLELGDSALYLCASSPGQGFMNEQFFGPGTRLTVL.

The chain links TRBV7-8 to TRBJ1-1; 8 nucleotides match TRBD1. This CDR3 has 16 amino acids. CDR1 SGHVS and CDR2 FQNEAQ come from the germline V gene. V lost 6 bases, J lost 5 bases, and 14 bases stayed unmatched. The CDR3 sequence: CASRALSGTGRTEAFF. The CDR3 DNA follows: TGTGCCAGCAGAGCTCTCTCCGGGACAGGTCGGACTGAAGCTTTCTTT.

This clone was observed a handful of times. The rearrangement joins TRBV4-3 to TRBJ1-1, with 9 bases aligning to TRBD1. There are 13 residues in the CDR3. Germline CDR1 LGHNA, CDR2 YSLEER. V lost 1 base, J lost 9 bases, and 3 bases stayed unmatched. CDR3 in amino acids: CASSQGGQGKAFF. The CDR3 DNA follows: TGCGCCAGCAGCCAAGGGGGACAGGGCAAAGCTTTCTTT.

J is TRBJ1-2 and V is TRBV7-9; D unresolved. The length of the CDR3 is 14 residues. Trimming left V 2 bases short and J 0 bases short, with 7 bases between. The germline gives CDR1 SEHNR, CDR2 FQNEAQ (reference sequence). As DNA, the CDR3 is TGTGCCAGCAGCTTAAGAGAAGCTAACTATGGCTACACCTTC. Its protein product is CASSLREANYGYTF.

DNA for the CDR3: TGTGCCAGCAGCCTGGGACAGGGTATGTGGGCAGAGACCCAGTACTTC. It codes for CASSLGQGMWAETQYF. The gene calls are TRBV7-2 and TRBJ2-5, with 9 bases that match TRBD1. This CDR3 region has 16 residues. V was clipped by 5 bases and J by 4 bases; unmatched bases: 11. Per germline, CDR1 SGHTA and CDR2 FQGNSA.

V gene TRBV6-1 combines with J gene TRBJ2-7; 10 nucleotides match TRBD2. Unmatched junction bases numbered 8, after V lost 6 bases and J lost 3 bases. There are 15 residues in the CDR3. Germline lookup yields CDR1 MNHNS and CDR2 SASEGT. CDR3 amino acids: CASRPGLASLYEQYF. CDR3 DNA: TGTGCCAGCAGACCGGGACTAGCGTCTCTCTACGAGCAGTACTTC.

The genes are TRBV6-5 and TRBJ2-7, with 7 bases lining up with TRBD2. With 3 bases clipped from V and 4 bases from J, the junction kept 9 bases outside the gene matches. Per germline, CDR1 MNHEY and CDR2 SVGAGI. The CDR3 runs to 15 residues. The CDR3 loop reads CASSYWASGSYEQYF. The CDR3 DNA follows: TGTGCCAGCAGTTATTGGGCTAGCGGTTCATACGAGCAGTACTTC.

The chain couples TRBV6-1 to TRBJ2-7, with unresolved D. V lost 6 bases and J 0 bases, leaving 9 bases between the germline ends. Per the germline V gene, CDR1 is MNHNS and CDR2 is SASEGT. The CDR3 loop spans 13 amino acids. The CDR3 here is CASRRSSSYEQYF. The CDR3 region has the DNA TGTGCCAGCAGGAGGTCTAGCTCCTACGAGCAGTACTTC.

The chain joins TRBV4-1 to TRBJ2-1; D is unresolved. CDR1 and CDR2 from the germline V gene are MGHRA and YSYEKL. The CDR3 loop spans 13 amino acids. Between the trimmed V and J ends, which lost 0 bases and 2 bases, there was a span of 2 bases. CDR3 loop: CASSQDTYNEQFF. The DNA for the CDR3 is TGCGCCAGCAGCCAAGACACCTACAATGAGCAGTTCTTC.

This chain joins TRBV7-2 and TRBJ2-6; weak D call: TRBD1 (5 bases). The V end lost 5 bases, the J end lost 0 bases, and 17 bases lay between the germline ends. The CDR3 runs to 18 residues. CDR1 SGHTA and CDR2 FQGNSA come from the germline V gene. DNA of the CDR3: TGTGCCAGCAGCCACCCCGTCAGGGTATACTCTGGGGCCAACGTCCTGACTTTC. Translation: CASSHPVRVYSGANVLTF. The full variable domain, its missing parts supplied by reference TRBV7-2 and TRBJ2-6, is GAGVSQSPSNKVTEKGKDVELRCDPISGHTALYWYRQSLGQGLEFLIYFQGNSAPDKSGLPSDRFSAERTGGSVSTLTIQRTQQEDSAVYLCASSHPVRVYSGANVLTFGAGSRLTVL.

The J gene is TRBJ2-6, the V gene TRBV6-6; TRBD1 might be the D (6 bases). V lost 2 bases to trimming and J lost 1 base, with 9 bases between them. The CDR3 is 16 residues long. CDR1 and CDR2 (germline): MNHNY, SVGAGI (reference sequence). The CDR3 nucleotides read TGTGCCAGCAGTTACCCCACAGGGTCTGGGGCCAACGTCCTGACTTTC. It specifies CASSYPTGSGANVLTF.

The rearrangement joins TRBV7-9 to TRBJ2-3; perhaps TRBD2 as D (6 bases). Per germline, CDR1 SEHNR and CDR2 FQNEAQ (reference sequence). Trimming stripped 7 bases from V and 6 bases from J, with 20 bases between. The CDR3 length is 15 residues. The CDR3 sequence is CASTTDGAREDTQYF. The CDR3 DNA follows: TGTGCCAGCACCACCGACGGGGCCCGGGAGGATACGCAGTATTTT.

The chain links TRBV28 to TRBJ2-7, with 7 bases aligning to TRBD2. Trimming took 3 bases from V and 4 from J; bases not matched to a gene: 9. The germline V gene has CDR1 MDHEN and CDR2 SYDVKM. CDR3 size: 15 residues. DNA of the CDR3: TGTGCCAGCAGTTTTTTGGCGGGAGACTGGTACGAGCAGTACTTC. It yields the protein CASSFLAGDWYEQYF.

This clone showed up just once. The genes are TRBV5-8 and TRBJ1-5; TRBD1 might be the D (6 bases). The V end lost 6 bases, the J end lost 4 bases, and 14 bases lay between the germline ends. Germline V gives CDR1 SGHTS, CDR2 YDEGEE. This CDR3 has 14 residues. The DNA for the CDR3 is TGTGCCAGCACGGGGGGCCGGAGGAATCAGCCCCAGCATTTT. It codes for CASTGGRRNQPQHF.

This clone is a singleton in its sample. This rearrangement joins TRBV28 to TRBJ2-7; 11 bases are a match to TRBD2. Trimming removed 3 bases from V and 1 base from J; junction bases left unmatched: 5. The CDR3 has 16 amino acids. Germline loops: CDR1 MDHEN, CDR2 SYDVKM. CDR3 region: CASSLVGTSGSYEQYF. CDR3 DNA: TGTGCCAGCAGTTTGGTCGGGACTAGCGGATCCTACGAGCAGTACTTC.

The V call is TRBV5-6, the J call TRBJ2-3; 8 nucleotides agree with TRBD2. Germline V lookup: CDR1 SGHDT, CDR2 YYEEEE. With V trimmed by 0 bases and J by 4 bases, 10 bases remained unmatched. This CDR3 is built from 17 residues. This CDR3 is CASSLGEGRAGADTQYF. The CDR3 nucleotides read TGTGCCAGCAGCTTGGGGGAGGGGCGAGCGGGAGCAGATACGCAGTATTTT.

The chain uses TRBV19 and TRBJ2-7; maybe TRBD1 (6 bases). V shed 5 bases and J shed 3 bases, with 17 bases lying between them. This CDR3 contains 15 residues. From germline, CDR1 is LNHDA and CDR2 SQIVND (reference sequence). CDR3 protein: CASSPRLGGYYEQYF. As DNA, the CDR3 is TGTGCCAGTAGTCCCCGGTTAGGGGGATACTACGAGCAGTACTTC.

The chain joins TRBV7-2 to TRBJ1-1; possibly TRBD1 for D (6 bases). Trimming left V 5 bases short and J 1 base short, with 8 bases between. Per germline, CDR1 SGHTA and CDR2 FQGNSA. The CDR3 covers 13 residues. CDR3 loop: CASSEGQNTEAFF. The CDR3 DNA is TGTGCCAGCAGCGAGGGACAGAACACTGAAGCTTTCTTT.

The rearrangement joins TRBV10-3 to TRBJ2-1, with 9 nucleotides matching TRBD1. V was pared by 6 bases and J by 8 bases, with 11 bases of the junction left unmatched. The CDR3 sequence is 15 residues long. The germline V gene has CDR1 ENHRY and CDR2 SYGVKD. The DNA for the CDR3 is TGTGCCATCAGGGGGCCGGGACAGGGCAACCATGAGCAGTTCTTC. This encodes CAIRGPGQGNHEQFF.

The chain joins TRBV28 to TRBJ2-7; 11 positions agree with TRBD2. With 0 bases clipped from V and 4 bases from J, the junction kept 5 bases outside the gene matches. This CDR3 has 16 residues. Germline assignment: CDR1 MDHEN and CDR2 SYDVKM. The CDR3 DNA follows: TGTGCCAGCAGTTTATGGGGGACTAGCGGAGCATACGAGCAGTACTTC. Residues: CASSLWGTSGAYEQYF.

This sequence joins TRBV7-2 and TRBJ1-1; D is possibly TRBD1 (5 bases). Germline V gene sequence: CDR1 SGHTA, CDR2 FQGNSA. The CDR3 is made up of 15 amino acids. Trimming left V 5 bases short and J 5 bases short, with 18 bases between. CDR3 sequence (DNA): TGTGCCAGCAGCCCCCCTAAGGGTCGGGGGACTGAAGCTTTCTTT. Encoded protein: CASSPPKGRGTEAFF.

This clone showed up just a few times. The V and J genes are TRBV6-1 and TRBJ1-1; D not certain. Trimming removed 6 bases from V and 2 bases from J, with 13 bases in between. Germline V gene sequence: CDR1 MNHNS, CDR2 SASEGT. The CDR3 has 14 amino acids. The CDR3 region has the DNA TGTGCCAGCAGGACTATAGGTGGTAACACTGAAGCTTTCTTT. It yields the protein CASRTIGGNTEAFF.

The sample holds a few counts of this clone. CDR3 in amino acids: CAQTGEPYGYTF. The CDR3 nucleotides read TGTGCCCAGACAGGGGAGCCGTATGGCTACACCTTC. V usage is TRBV30 and J usage is TRBJ1-2; TRBD1 matches at 8 bases. Trimming cost V 8 bases and J 5 bases; bases outside gene matches: 7. This CDR3 has 12 residues. CDR1 GTSNPN and CDR2 SVGIG come from the germline V gene (reference sequence).

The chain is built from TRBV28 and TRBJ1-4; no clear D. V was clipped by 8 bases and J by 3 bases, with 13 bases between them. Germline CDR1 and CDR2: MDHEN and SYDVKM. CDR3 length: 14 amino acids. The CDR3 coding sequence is TGTGCCAGCGGAGGCGTCCAGGCTAATGAAAAACTGTTTTTT. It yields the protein CASGGVQANEKLFF.